This T cell receptor beta chain stems from a study of cytomegalovirus exposure and HLA in healthy donors. Study context: In an early release, HLA-typed donors contributed about 80 million unique TCR sequences. Broader study findings: Available immune exposure information covered CMV serostatus only. Reported results showed that the classifier diagnosed cytomegalovirus status with high specificity and sensitivity.

The PCR ran on 60 Vbeta and 13 Jbeta primers. Only in-frame clones appear in the TCRdb table, and some are missing; sequencing was by immunoSEQ multiplex PCR. The table includes 200,000 to 250,000 clones, more than 60% detected once. Within the sample, this clone is medium-sized. No antigen is known for it. The CDR3 is 15 amino acids. V gave up 2 bases and J gave up 4 bases, with 11 bases separating them. Germline CDR1 is MNHEY and CDR2 is SMNVEV (reference sequence). Donors were nominally healthy when sampled, though unrecorded immune exposures were likely. The receptor was derived from a man aged 45 to 65 in good health and CMV-seronegative. Material: PBMCs. The rearrangement joins TRBV27 to TRBJ1-4; D may be TRBD1 (5 bases). CDR3 loop: CASSLRGNLNEKLFF. CDR3 bases: TGTGCCAGCAGTTTACGGGGGAACCTTAATGAAAAACTGTTTTTT.